A single sample is the source of the 31 T cell receptor beta chains below, sequenced in a study of identical twins (dated by TCRdb to about 2016). The library was produced with 5' RACE. The data were produced on an Illumina HiSeq 2000. The raw public data were reprocessed by TCRdb itself: fastp quality trimming at Q25, MiXCR clonotype calling, in-frame beta chains only. CDR3 protein sequences are deduplicated, and each keeps its most common genes and DNA. This sample has hundreds of thousands of distinct CDR3 sequences in its table, and roughly 7.1% of those were observed once. The ten most abundant clones make up around 1.6% of the sample. These data also featured in a second study, about yellow fever vaccine responses in identical twins.

Material: PBMCs. The origin of the receptors is a woman between 18 and 30 years old in good health.

This clonotype was counted at least ten times. CDR3 in amino acids: CASSPPEGVPQPQHF. Here the CDR3 DNA reads TGTGCCAGCAGCCCCCCCGAGGGGGTTCCTCAGCCCCAGCATTTT. The gene calls are TRBV14 and TRBJ1-5, with D perhaps TRBD1 (6 bases). Germline V CDR1 and CDR2: SGHDN, FVKESK. The CDR3 has 15 amino acids. Trimming shortened V by 4 bases and J by 6 bases, and 16 bases separated the two germline ends. Complete variable domain (other parts from reference TRBV14 and TRBJ1-5): EAGVTQFPSHSVIEKGQTVTLRCDPISGHDNLYWYRRVMGKEIKFLLHFVKESKQDESGMPNNRFLAERTGGTYSTLKVQPAELEDSGVYFCASSPPEGVPQPQHFGDGTRLSIL.

V usage is TRBV4-1 and J usage is TRBJ2-3; maybe TRBD2 (5 bases). The CDR3 length is 15 residues. Germline-derived CDR1 and CDR2 are MGHRA and YSYEKL. V was trimmed by 3 bases and J by 8 bases, leaving 18 bases between them. The DNA of the CDR3 is TGCGCCAGCAGCCATCCCGGGGTAGCCGTCGGTACGCAGTATTTT. Amino acid sequence: CASSHPGVAVGTQYF.

The CDR3 loop is CLGGQAGFREQYV. CDR3 DNA: TGTCTGGGGGGGCAGGCGGGGTTTAGAGAGCAGTACGTC. The V call is TRBV7-6, the J call TRBJ2-7; D perhaps matches TRBD2 (7 bases). The CDR3 sequence is 13 residues long. Per the germline V gene, CDR1 is SGHVS and CDR2 is FNYEAQ.

This clonotype was observed at least ten times. The rearrangement uses TRBV5-1 and TRBJ2-4; perhaps TRBD1 as D (5 bases). Germline V gene data show CDR1 as SGHRS and CDR2 as YFSETQ. V was shortened by 0 bases and J by 8 bases, with 12 bases between the two germline ends. The CDR3 has 14 amino acids. This chain's CDR3 is CASSLGQGWDIQYF. CDR3 DNA sequence: TGCGCCAGCAGCTTGGGGCAGGGATGGGACATTCAGTACTTC.

This clonotype has ten or more counts. The V and J genes are TRBV7-9 and TRBJ1-1, with TRBD1 identical over 7 bases. CDR3 length: 13 amino acids. CDR1 is SEHNR, CDR2 FQNEAQ, per germline (reference sequence). The V gene end was trimmed by 5 bases and the J gene end by 2 bases; junction bases not matched to a gene: 2. The CDR3 sequence is CASSGTANTEAFF. CDR3 nucleotide sequence: TGTGCCAGCAGCGGGACAGCCAACACTGAAGCTTTCTTT.

The V and J genes are TRBV10-3 and TRBJ2-7; no reliable D call. Germline lookup yields CDR1 ENHRY and CDR2 SYGVKD. The CDR3 runs 13 residues. Trimming removed 8 bases at V and 0 bases at J, with 11 bases between. CDR3 sequence: CAIGEMSSYEQYF. CDR3 nucleotides: TGTGCCATCGGGGAAATGAGCTCCTACGAGCAGTACTTC.

This clonotype came up many times. The rearrangement joins TRBV4-1 to TRBJ1-2, with 7 bases that match TRBD1. V dropped 0 bases and J dropped 8; count of bases not matched to a gene: 6. The CDR3 covers 14 residues. CDR1 is MGHRA, CDR2 YSYEKL, per germline. CDR3 protein: CASSQDSGGNGYTF. CDR3 nucleotides: TGCGCCAGCAGCCAAGACTCAGGGGGGAACGGCTACACCTTC.

This chain connects TRBV20-1 to TRBJ2-7, with 14 bases matching TRBD2. V lost 5 bases, J lost 5 bases, and 11 bases stayed unmatched. This CDR3 comprises 16 residues. The germline V gene has CDR1 DFQATT and CDR2 SNEGSKA (reference sequence). The CDR3 here is CSARPVGLAGGNEQYF. The CDR3 coding sequence is TGCAGTGCTCGCCCGGTAGGACTAGCGGGAGGAAACGAGCAGTACTTC.

This clonotype was found many times. This chain joins TRBV4-1 and TRBJ2-3; TRBD2 matches 7 bases. The CDR3 runs to 16 residues. Germline trimming cut 1 base from V and 0 bases from J; bases unmatched to any gene: 4. CDR1 and CDR2 (germline): MGHRA, YSYEKL. Written as DNA, the CDR3 is TGCGCCAGCAGCCAAGTGGGGCGGGAGAGCACAGATACGCAGTATTTT. Encoded protein: CASSQVGRESTDTQYF.

At least ten counts were recorded for this clonotype. V gene TRBV10-1 combines with J gene TRBJ1-1; D unclear. The CDR3 is made up of 14 amino acids. V lost 8 bases to trimming and J lost 2 bases, with 15 bases between them. From germline, CDR1 is WNHNN and CDR2 SYGVQD (reference sequence). The CDR3 nucleotides read TGCGCCAGCCGAGGTGGGCATCCCAACACTGAAGCTTTCTTT. Translation: CASRGGHPNTEAFF.

This clonotype was seen repeatedly, ten times or more. The genes are TRBV20-1 and TRBJ2-7; TRBD2 matches 10 bases. The CDR3 contains 15 residues. J gave up 1 base and V 6 bases, and 9 bases lay outside the gene matches. Germline CDR1 is DFQATT and CDR2 is SNEGSKA (reference sequence). The DNA of the CDR3 is TGCAGTGCCACACCTAGCGGGAGTATTTCCTACGAGCAGTACTTC. This sequence encodes CSATPSGSISYEQYF.

This clonotype was counted a few times. The rearrangement uses TRBV5-5 and TRBJ1-1, with D unclear. Trimming left V 2 bases short and J 1 base short, with 9 bases between. The germline gives CDR1 SGHKS, CDR2 YYEKEE (reference sequence). The CDR3 is 14 residues long. In nucleotides, the CDR3 is TGTGCCAGCAGCTTAAGACCCTGGAACACTGAAGCTTTCTTT. This gives the protein CASSLRPWNTEAFF.

The J gene is TRBJ2-3, the V gene TRBV7-9, with 7 bases aligning to TRBD1. Trimming took 10 bases from V and 4 from J; bases not matched to a gene: 11. Germline CDR1 is SEHNR and CDR2 is FQNEAQ (reference sequence). This CDR3 spans 14 amino acids. CDR3 in DNA: TGTGCCAACAGGGGCCCGCTGCCGTCAGATACGCAGTATTTT. Translated: CANRGPLPSDTQYF.

There are many counts of this clonotype. The CDR3 reads CASSQTSGRHEQYF. The CDR3 DNA reads TGTGCCAGCAGCCAGACTAGCGGGAGGCACGAGCAGTACTTC. The chain carries TRBV3-1 and TRBJ2-7, with 13 bases that match TRBD2. Germline CDR1 reads LGHDT; CDR2 reads YNNKEL (reference sequence). The ends lost 3 bases at V and 5 bases at J; junction bases unmatched: 1. The CDR3 covers 14 residues.

This clonotype was counted many times. J is TRBJ2-4 and V is TRBV29-1; no clear D. Germline V gene sequence: CDR1 SQVTM, CDR2 ANQGSEA. The CDR3 totals 15 residues. V was shortened by 7 bases and J by 0 bases, with 16 bases between the two germline ends. In DNA, the CDR3 is TGCAGCGCCGCGTTGGGCCAGTTAGCCAAAAACATTCAGTACTTC. It yields the protein CSAALGQLAKNIQYF.

The rearrangement joins TRBV7-4 to TRBJ2-2, with 8 positions matching TRBD1. The CDR3 runs 17 residues. Trimming at V came to 11 bases and at J to 4 bases, leaving 18 bases not matched to a gene. The germline gives CDR1 SGHVT, CDR2 SQSDAQ. CDR3 bases: TGTGCCTTCAGCCGAGCGGTGGGACAGGCTCTCACCGGGGAGCTGTTTTTT. This gives the protein CAFSRAVGQALTGELFF.

V gene TRBV12-3 or TRBV12-4 combines with J gene TRBJ2-3; D is unclear. Trimming took 1 base from V and 6 from J, leaving 5 bases between them. The CDR3 consists of 12 residues. The CDR3 DNA reads TGTGCCAGCAGTTTAGGAGACGATACGCAGTATTTT. The encoded protein is CASSLGDDTQYF.

The J gene is TRBJ1-2, the V gene TRBV18, with unresolved D. The CDR3 loop spans 12 amino acids. Trimming removed 4 bases at V and 8 bases at J, with 11 bases between. CDR1 is KGHSH, CDR2 LQKENI, per germline. The CDR3 DNA sequence: TGTGCCAGCTCACACAACAGTAACGGCTACACCTTC. Translated: CASSHNSNGYTF. Full variable domain (remainder filled in from reference TRBV18 and TRBJ1-2): NAGVMQNPRHLVRRRGQEARLRCSPMKGHSHVYWYRQLPEEGLKFMVYLQKENIIDESGMPKERFSAEFPKEGPSILRIQQVVRGDSAAYFCASSHNSNGYTFGSGTRLTVV.

The V and J genes are TRBV25-1 and TRBJ1-5, with D tentatively TRBD1 (5 bases). V lost 6 bases and J 4 bases, leaving 19 bases between the germline ends. CDR1 and CDR2 (germline): MGHDK, SYGVNS. The CDR3 is made up of 16 amino acids. The CDR3 DNA sequence: TGTGCCAGCAGCCCTCCGGGACTCCTTAGTAATCAGCCCCAGCATTTT. Protein: CASSPPGLLSNQPQHF.

This clonotype turned up a few times. J is TRBJ1-1 and V is TRBV10-3; TRBD1 matches 8 bases. CDR1 and CDR2 from the germline V gene are ENHRY and SYGVKD. The CDR3 consists of 15 residues. V lost 4 bases and J lost 3; bases outside the gene matches: 7. In DNA, the CDR3 is TGTGCCATCAGTGTCGGGACAGGTCCCGACACTGAAGCTTTCTTT. It specifies CAISVGTGPDTEAFF.

Many counts were recorded for this clonotype. V usage is TRBV29-1 and J usage is TRBJ2-1; TRBD2 aligns across 10 bases. Germline assignment: CDR1 SQVTM and CDR2 ANQGSEA. With V trimmed by 7 bases and J by 0 bases, 3 bases remained unmatched. CDR3 length equals 14 residues. The CDR3 DNA reads TGCAGCGGACGACTAGCGGGCTCCTACAATGAGCAGTTCTTC. It yields the protein CSGRLAGSYNEQFF.

This rearrangement joins TRBV15 to TRBJ2-7; D might be TRBD2 (5 bases). V lost 0 bases to trimming and J lost 2 bases, with 11 bases between them. Germline V gene data show CDR1 as LNHNV and CDR2 as YYDKDF (reference sequence). The CDR3 is 15 amino acids. CDR3 coding DNA: TGTGCCACCAGCAGAGACCGGACTCGCGCCTACGAGCAGTACTTC. This codes for CATSRDRTRAYEQYF.

Here the CDR3 DNA reads TGTGCCACCAGCAGAGCCGGAGAGAACACAGATACGCAGTATTTT. It is translated as CATSRAGENTDTQYF. J is TRBJ2-3 and V is TRBV15; the D is unclear. Trimming removed 1 base from V and 2 bases from J, with 10 bases in between. The CDR3 runs 15 residues. Germline lookup yields CDR1 LNHNV and CDR2 YYDKDF (reference sequence).

This clonotype was counted many times. The chain joins TRBV29-1 to TRBJ2-7, with a weak D call TRBD2 (5 bases). The germline gives CDR1 SQVTM, CDR2 ANQGSEA. Trimming shortened V by 2 bases and J by 0 bases, and 11 bases separated the two germline ends. The length of the CDR3 is 14 residues. CDR3 sequence reads: CSVELPGSSYEQYF. The DNA for the CDR3 is TGCAGCGTTGAACTACCGGGGAGCTCCTACGAGCAGTACTTC.

This clonotype has more than one count but fewer than ten. The chain carries TRBV7-8 and TRBJ2-5, with D perhaps TRBD2 (5 bases). V dropped 5 bases and J dropped 1 base, with 14 bases sitting between them. This CDR3 has 15 amino acids. Per germline, CDR1 SGHVS and CDR2 FQNEAQ. CDR3 loop: CASSPGQRTQETQYF. The CDR3 DNA is TGTGCCAGCAGCCCCGGGCAGCGGACCCAAGAGACCCAGTACTTC.

The chain employs TRBV19 and TRBJ2-1, with 9 bases lining up with TRBD2. Trimming removed 1 base from V and 6 bases from J; junction bases left unmatched: 7. The CDR3 is 16 residues long. Germline assignment: CDR1 LNHDA and CDR2 SQIVND (reference sequence). As DNA, the CDR3 is TGTGCCAGTAGTATAGGGCTAGCGGGATTTGGCAATGAGCAGTTCTTC. It is translated as CASSIGLAGFGNEQFF.

In its sample, this clonotype was seen a few times. V usage is TRBV11-2 and J usage is TRBJ2-3, with a tentative D call TRBD1 (5 bases). CDR3 size: 15 residues. The V end was cut by 3 bases, the J end by 4 bases, with 14 bases between. Germline CDR1 SGHAT, CDR2 FQNNGV. The CDR3 sequence: CASSLGRPGPDTQYF. The CDR3 nucleotides are TGTGCCAGCAGCTTGGGGCGGCCAGGCCCAGATACGCAGTATTTT.

This clonotype came up many times. The chain carries TRBV10-3 and TRBJ1-1, with no clear D. The germline gives CDR1 ENHRY, CDR2 SYGVKD. CDR3 length: 16 amino acids. Trimming took 8 bases from V and 1 from J, leaving 20 bases between them. The CDR3 loop is CAIRSAGSGGNTEAFF. The CDR3 nucleotides are TGTGCCATCCGAAGTGCGGGGTCTGGTGGGAACACTGAAGCTTTCTTT.

The chain couples TRBV4-1 to TRBJ2-1, with 10 bases matching TRBD2. The CDR3 is made up of 16 amino acids. The junction had 5 bases not matched to a gene; V was cut back by 2 bases and J by 4 bases. Germline V gene lookup returns CDR1 MGHRA and CDR2 YSYEKL. Here the CDR3 reads CASSQRSSGGYNEQFF. Written as DNA, the CDR3 is TGCGCCAGCAGCCAACGGTCTAGCGGGGGTTACAATGAGCAGTTCTTC.

This clonotype occurred many times. The chain is built from TRBV29-1 and TRBJ1-5, with D possibly being TRBD1 (6 bases). The V end lost 6 bases, the J end lost 1 base, and 7 bases lay between the germline ends. The CDR3 spans 12 residues. Germline V gene data show CDR1 as SQVTM and CDR2 as ANQGSEA. This chain's CDR3 is CSVGHSNQPQHF. The CDR3 coding sequence is TGCAGCGTGGGACACAGCAATCAGCCCCAGCATTTT. Complete variable domain (other parts from reference TRBV29-1 and TRBJ1-5): SAVISQKPSRDICQRGTSLTIQCQVDSQVTMMFWYRQQPGQSLTLIATANQGSEATYESGFVIDKFPISRPNLTFSTLTVSNMSPEDSSIYLCSVGHSNQPQHFGDGTRLSIL.

The sample holds a few counts of this clonotype. This rearrangement joins TRBV6-4 to TRBJ2-3; 9 bases line up with TRBD1. The CDR3 consists of 15 residues. Germline V gene data show CDR1 as MRHNA and CDR2 as SNTAGT. V was clipped by 5 bases and J by 4 bases; unmatched bases: 7. The CDR3 loop is CASSHRGLAADTQYF. DNA for the CDR3: TGTGCCAGCAGTCACAGGGGGCTTGCGGCAGATACGCAGTATTTT.